This passage covers 22 T cell receptor beta chains from one sample sequenced in a study of T cells after yellow fever vaccination. Each CDR3 protein is one row after TCRdb ran MiXCR on the 5' RACE reads. The table shows some 300,000 distinct CDR3 sequences, with 7.5% to 9.5% occurring only once. This specimen consisted of CD4+ T cells sorted from PBMCs, obtained 5 days after the yellow fever booster vaccination. The receptor source for this set is a man between 18 and 35 years old who received the YFV17D yellow fever vaccine.

This clonotype was found a few times. The chain links TRBV5-1 to TRBJ2-2; D is unclear. V was pared by 0 bases and J by 2 bases, with 8 bases between. Germline V lookup: CDR1 SGHRS, CDR2 YFSETQ. The CDR3 length is 15 residues. The CDR3 DNA sequence: TGCGCCAGCAGCTTGGGGGTACCCAACACCGGGGAGCTGTTTTTT. Protein: CASSLGVPNTGELFF. The full variable domain, its missing parts supplied by reference TRBV5-1 and TRBJ2-2, is KAGVTQTPRYLIKTRGQQVTLSCSPISGHRSVSWYQQTPGQGLQFLFEYFSETQRNKGNFPGRFSGRQFSNSRSEMNVSTLELGDSALYLCASSLGVPNTGELFFGEGSRLTVL.

The table lists this clonotype with many counts. The gene calls are TRBV10-3 and TRBJ2-1, with no clear D. V lost 6 bases to trimming and J lost 9 bases, with 15 bases between them. CDR3 length: 13 residues. The V gene's germline CDR1 is ENHRY and CDR2 SYGVKD. CDR3: CAIRKAQDGEQFF. DNA for the CDR3: TGTGCCATCAGAAAAGCGCAGGATGGTGAGCAGTTCTTC.

This clonotype was detected a few times. The V gene is TRBV6-1, the J gene TRBJ2-1; D is unclear. Germline V gene sequence: CDR1 MNHNS, CDR2 SASEGT. The CDR3 covers 15 residues. V dropped 2 bases and J dropped 0 bases, with 8 bases sitting between them. The CDR3 coding sequence is TGTGCCAGCAGTGAAACAACGTCCTCCTACAATGAGCAGTTCTTC. This translates into CASSETTSSYNEQFF.

This clonotype was picked up a small number of times. The gene calls are TRBV28 and TRBJ2-2; weak D call: TRBD2 (5 bases). CDR3 size: 14 residues. Germline V lookup: CDR1 MDHEN, CDR2 SYDVKM. V lost 5 bases, J lost 5 bases, and 12 bases lay in between. The CDR3 protein is CASSHQPGTGELFF. As DNA, the CDR3 is TGTGCCAGCAGTCATCAGCCGGGGACCGGGGAGCTGTTTTTT.

The chain uses TRBV7-3 and TRBJ2-6; 11 bases are shared with TRBD1. From germline, CDR1 is SGHTA and CDR2 FQGTGA. After removal of 5 bases from V and 2 bases from J, the junction contained 8 bases not matched to a gene. The CDR3 has 18 amino acids. The CDR3 DNA sequence: TGTGCCAGCAGCCTCCGGACAGGGGGCGGTACTGGGGCCAACGTCCTGACTTTC. It is translated as CASSLRTGGGTGANVLTF.

The chain uses TRBV5-1 and TRBJ2-3; D might be TRBD1 (5 bases). Germline V gene sequence: CDR1 SGHRS, CDR2 YFSETQ. The V gene lost 5 bases and the J gene lost 8 bases, with 15 bases spanning the gap. This CDR3 has 13 residues. The chain's CDR3 is CASRQASTGTQYF. As DNA, the CDR3 is TGCGCCAGCAGACAGGCCAGCACTGGTACGCAGTATTTT.

The chain carries TRBV12-3 or TRBV12-4 and TRBJ2-5, with 11 bases lining up with TRBD2. V gave up 7 bases and J gave up 3 bases; unmatched junction bases: 4. The CDR3 runs 14 residues. CDR3 DNA sequence: TGTGCCAGCACCCTAGCGGGGGGAAAAGAGACCCAGTACTTC. This codes for CASTLAGGKETQYF.

This clonotype was recorded at least ten times. The gene calls are TRBV5-1 and TRBJ2-7; D possibly matches TRBD1 or TRBD2 (5 bases each). V was shortened by 5 bases and J by 0 bases, with 9 bases between the two germline ends. Germline V gene data show CDR1 as SGHRS and CDR2 as YFSETQ. CDR3 length: 13 amino acids. The CDR3 protein is CASSRDLSYEQYF. Written as DNA, the CDR3 is TGCGCCAGCAGTCGGGACCTCTCCTACGAGCAGTACTTC.

The chain joins TRBV7-6 to TRBJ1-3, with 7 positions matching TRBD1. Looked up from germline, CDR1 is SGHVS and CDR2 is FNYEAQ. Trimming removed 5 bases from V and 0 bases from J; junction bases left unmatched: 13. This CDR3 is built from 18 residues. DNA for the CDR3: TGTGCCAGCAGCGGAGGGGGCCGAAATAGGAACTCTGGAAACACCATATATTTT. Amino acid sequence: CASSGGGRNRNSGNTIYF.

CDR3 sequence reads: CASRILASEQYF. For the CDR3, the DNA is TGTGCCAGCCGAATTTTGGCCAGCGAGCAGTACTTC. The chain uses TRBV2 and TRBJ2-7; D unresolved. V was shortened by 8 bases and J by 6 bases, with 14 bases between the two germline ends. Germline loops: CDR1 SNHLY, CDR2 FYNNEI. CDR3 length equals 12 residues.

This chain uses TRBV4-3 with TRBJ2-3, with 7 bases identical to TRBD1. Germline CDR1 LGHNA, CDR2 YSLEER. The CDR3 loop spans 16 amino acids. V gave up 2 bases and J gave up 2 bases; unmatched junction bases: 7. DNA of the CDR3: TGCGCCAGCAGCCAAAGCCCGGGACAGATCACAGATACGCAGTATTTT. Translated: CASSQSPGQITDTQYF.

This clonotype was found a few times. The chain employs TRBV20-1 and TRBJ2-3; D may be TRBD2 (6 bases). The length of the CDR3 is 14 residues. Looked up from germline, CDR1 is DFQATT and CDR2 is SNEGSKA (reference sequence). V was trimmed by 5 bases and J by 1 base, leaving 13 bases between them. CDR3 in DNA: TGCAGTGCTTGCGGGGATATCGGCACAGATACGCAGTATTTT. Its translation: CSACGDIGTDTQYF.

This rearrangement joins TRBV5-4 to TRBJ2-7, with 10 positions matching TRBD1. Trimming cost V 4 bases and J 4 bases; bases outside gene matches: 11. Germline CDR1 SGHNT, CDR2 YYREEE (reference sequence). The CDR3 extends over 16 amino acids. The CDR3 sequence: CASSPGQGEEGYEQYF. CDR3 DNA: TGTGCCAGCAGCCCCGGACAGGGGGAGGAAGGATACGAGCAGTACTTC.

This clonotype showed up just a few times. This CDR3 is CASSFAYQETQYF. As DNA, the CDR3 is TGTGCCAGCAGCTTCGCGTACCAAGAGACCCAGTACTTC. This chain joins TRBV7-3 and TRBJ2-5; D not certain. Trimming took 3 bases from V and 0 from J, leaving 5 bases between them. Germline-derived CDR1 and CDR2 are SGHTA and FQGTGA. CDR3 length: 13 residues. Looking up the rest from reference TRBV7-3 and TRBJ2-5 gives the full variable domain: GAGVSQTPSNKVTEKGKYVELRCDPISGHTALYWYRQSLGQGPEFLIYFQGTGAADDSGLPNDRFFAVRPEGSVSTLKIQRTERGDSAVYLCASSFAYQETQYFGPGTRLLVL.

This clonotype has just a few counts. J is TRBJ2-2 and V is TRBV5-1; the D gene could be TRBD1 or TRBD2 (5 bases each). Germline V lookup: CDR1 SGHRS, CDR2 YFSETQ. The V and J ends lost 0 bases and 1 base respectively, with 10 bases between them. The CDR3 has 16 amino acids. The CDR3 bases are TGCGCCAGCAGCTTGGCTGGGACGGGGAACACCGGGGAGCTGTTTTTT. Translated: CASSLAGTGNTGELFF.

In its sample, this clonotype was seen a few times. This chain joins TRBV28 and TRBJ2-5, with 8 bases aligning to TRBD1. The CDR3 has 14 residues. The V gene end was trimmed by 6 bases and the J gene end by 4 bases; junction bases not matched to a gene: 7. Germline loops: CDR1 MDHEN, CDR2 SYDVKM. CDR3 region: CASSVGTGRETQYF. Here the CDR3 DNA reads TGTGCCAGCAGCGTCGGGACAGGCAGAGAGACCCAGTACTTC.

The J gene is TRBJ1-4, the V gene TRBV7-8; D unclear. The CDR3 is 13 residues long. Per the germline V gene, CDR1 is SGHVS and CDR2 is FQNEAQ. The V end lost 0 bases, the J end lost 8 bases, and 7 bases lay between the germline ends. The DNA for the CDR3 is TGTGCCAGCAGCTTAGCGCCATGGGAAAAACTGTTTTTT. It encodes CASSLAPWEKLFF.

This chain uses TRBV7-9 with TRBJ2-6; D gene unclear. CDR3 length: 15 amino acids. Germline CDR1 and CDR2: SEHNR and FQNEAQ (reference sequence). Between the trimmed V and J ends, which lost 3 bases and 0 bases, there was a span of 6 bases. CDR3 protein: CASSFGSSGANVLTF. The CDR3 DNA reads as TGTGCCAGCAGCTTCGGCAGCTCTGGGGCCAACGTCCTGACTTTC.

This clonotype was seen a handful of times. The J gene is TRBJ1-5, the V gene TRBV7-2; perhaps TRBD1 as D (5 bases). Germline-derived CDR1 and CDR2 are SGHTA and FQGNSA. The CDR3 is 14 amino acids. V was trimmed by 1 base and J by 7 bases, leaving 11 bases between them. The CDR3 nucleotides read TGTGCCAGCAGCTTAGGAGGGGCTGGGCAGCCCCAGCATTTT. Amino acids: CASSLGGAGQPQHF.

The J gene is TRBJ2-3, the V gene TRBV5-1, with 8 positions matching TRBD1. V shed 0 bases and J 5 bases; nucleotides not matched to a gene: 5. CDR3 length: 15 residues. The germline V gene has CDR1 SGHRS and CDR2 YFSETQ. The DNA for the CDR3 is TGCGCCAGCAGCTTGGGACAGGGGAAGATAGATACGCAGTATTTT. Protein product: CASSLGQGKIDTQYF.

This clonotype was observed many times. V and J are TRBV4-1 and TRBJ2-3, with D perhaps given as TRBD1 or TRBD2 (5 bases each). This CDR3 is built from 15 residues. Trimming stripped 0 bases from V and 6 bases from J, with 13 bases between. CDR1 is MGHRA and CDR2 is YSYEKL in the germline V gene. CDR3 in amino acids: CASSQDRGAPDTQYF. CDR3 bases: TGCGCCAGCAGCCAAGATAGAGGGGCCCCTGATACGCAGTATTTT.

This clonotype was seen a few times. The chain combines TRBV7-2 with TRBJ2-7; 9 nucleotides line up with TRBD2. Germline CDR1 reads SGHTA; CDR2 reads FQGNSA. The CDR3 has 13 amino acids. Unmatched junction bases numbered 5, after V lost 4 bases and J lost 7 bases. CDR3: CASSSRAGGEQYV. CDR3 DNA: TGTGCCAGCAGCTCCCGAGCGGGGGGTGAGCAGTACGTC.